This entry describes one T cell receptor beta chain. This entry comes from a study of CD8 T cells in Susac syndrome. TCR beta from blood CD8+ and CD4+ T cells was sequenced. Bulk CD8+ and CD4+ cells came from magnetic negative isolation; CD8+ TEMRA by FACS. The junction had 9 bases not matched to a gene; V was cut back by 5 bases and J by 4 bases. Per germline, CDR1 PRHDT and CDR2 FYEKMQ (reference sequence). The CDR3 is 15 residues long. RNA, at roughly 0.5 to 1 ug, was reverse transcribed with random hexamers. Across 54 Vbeta and 13 Jbeta, TCR beta CDR3 was amplified with immunoSEQ multiplex PCR. From the immunoSEQ multiplex PCR reads, TCRdb called clonotypes with MiXCR, one entry per CDR3 protein. This sample yields around 190,000 distinct CDR3 sequences, of which about 95% are seen a single time; around 0.15% belongs to the top ten.

The clonotype was recovered from a human donor with multiple sclerosis. The J gene is TRBJ2-3, the V gene TRBV13; 7 nucleotides line up with TRBD1. Material: CD8+ T cells from PBMCs. In DNA, the CDR3 is TGTGCCAGCAGCATAAAGGGGGCAGGGTCAGATACGCAGTATTTT. It encodes CASSIKGAGSDTQYF. The full variable domain, in which reference TRBV13 and TRBJ2-3 provide the parts outside the CDR3, is AAGVIQSPRHLIKEKRETATLKCYPIPRHDTVYWYQQGPGQDPQFLISFYEKMQSDKGSIPDRFSAQQFSDYHSELNMSSLELGDSALYFCASSIKGAGSDTQYFGPGTRLTVL.